This T cell receptor beta chain was documented in a study of OX40 agonist ivuxolimab in advanced cancers. Whole-study context: Patients were treated with ivuxolimab, an agonistic anti-OX40 (CD134) antibody. Cancers in dose escalation were hepatocellular, melanoma, renal cell and head and neck. Study-wide results and caveats: Some of the nonresponding patients also showed low levels of normalized T-cell clonal expansion.

This clone was seen a few times. Its target is unknown. CDR3 size: 14 residues. Germline V gene sequence: CDR1 SGHVS, CDR2 FNYEAQ. V was trimmed by 0 bases and J by 0 bases, leaving 6 bases between them. TCRdb keeps only in-frame clones here, not all; method: immunoSEQ multiplex PCR. Of roughly 38,000 clones in the sample, less than 85% were seen once. The TCR was taken from an adult with an advanced solid tumor such as melanoma, head and neck, liver or kidney cancer. Source: CD4+ or CD8+ T cells sorted from blood, taken in a trial of the OX40 agonist ivuxolimab. The chain links TRBV7-6 to TRBJ2-7; tentative D call: TRBD1 (5 bases). This chain's CDR3 is CASSLAGPSYEQYF. In DNA, the CDR3 is TGTGCCAGCAGCTTAGCGGGGCCCTCCTACGAGCAGTACTTC.